This T cell receptor beta chain was observed in a study of CD8 T cells in ankylosing spondylitis. Study-level results: In ankylosing spondylitis blood, a motif of roughly 8 highly homologous TCR beta variants appeared characteristic.

Each TCR beta library was made by quantitative 5'-RACE that incorporated molecular barcodes. TCRdb re-derived calls from the 5' RACE reads in MiXCR, one entry per CDR3 protein. The table lists some 800,000 distinct CDR3 sequences, roughly 10% of them singletons. This CDR3 contains 11 residues. Looked up from germline, CDR1 is ENHRY and CDR2 is SYGVKD. With 10 bases removed from V and 6 bases from J, the gap between germline ends came to 9 bases. Worth noting for this clonotype: Its specificity is not known.

The receptor was isolated from a male donor with ankylosing spondylitis. This chain joins TRBV10-3 and TRBJ1-4, with D maybe TRBD1 (6 bases). Input material: blood, either unsorted or a sorted T cell fraction (not recorded which). Written as DNA, the CDR3 is TGTGCCAGCCGACAGGATGAAAAACTGTTTTTT. Amino acids: CASRQDEKLFF.